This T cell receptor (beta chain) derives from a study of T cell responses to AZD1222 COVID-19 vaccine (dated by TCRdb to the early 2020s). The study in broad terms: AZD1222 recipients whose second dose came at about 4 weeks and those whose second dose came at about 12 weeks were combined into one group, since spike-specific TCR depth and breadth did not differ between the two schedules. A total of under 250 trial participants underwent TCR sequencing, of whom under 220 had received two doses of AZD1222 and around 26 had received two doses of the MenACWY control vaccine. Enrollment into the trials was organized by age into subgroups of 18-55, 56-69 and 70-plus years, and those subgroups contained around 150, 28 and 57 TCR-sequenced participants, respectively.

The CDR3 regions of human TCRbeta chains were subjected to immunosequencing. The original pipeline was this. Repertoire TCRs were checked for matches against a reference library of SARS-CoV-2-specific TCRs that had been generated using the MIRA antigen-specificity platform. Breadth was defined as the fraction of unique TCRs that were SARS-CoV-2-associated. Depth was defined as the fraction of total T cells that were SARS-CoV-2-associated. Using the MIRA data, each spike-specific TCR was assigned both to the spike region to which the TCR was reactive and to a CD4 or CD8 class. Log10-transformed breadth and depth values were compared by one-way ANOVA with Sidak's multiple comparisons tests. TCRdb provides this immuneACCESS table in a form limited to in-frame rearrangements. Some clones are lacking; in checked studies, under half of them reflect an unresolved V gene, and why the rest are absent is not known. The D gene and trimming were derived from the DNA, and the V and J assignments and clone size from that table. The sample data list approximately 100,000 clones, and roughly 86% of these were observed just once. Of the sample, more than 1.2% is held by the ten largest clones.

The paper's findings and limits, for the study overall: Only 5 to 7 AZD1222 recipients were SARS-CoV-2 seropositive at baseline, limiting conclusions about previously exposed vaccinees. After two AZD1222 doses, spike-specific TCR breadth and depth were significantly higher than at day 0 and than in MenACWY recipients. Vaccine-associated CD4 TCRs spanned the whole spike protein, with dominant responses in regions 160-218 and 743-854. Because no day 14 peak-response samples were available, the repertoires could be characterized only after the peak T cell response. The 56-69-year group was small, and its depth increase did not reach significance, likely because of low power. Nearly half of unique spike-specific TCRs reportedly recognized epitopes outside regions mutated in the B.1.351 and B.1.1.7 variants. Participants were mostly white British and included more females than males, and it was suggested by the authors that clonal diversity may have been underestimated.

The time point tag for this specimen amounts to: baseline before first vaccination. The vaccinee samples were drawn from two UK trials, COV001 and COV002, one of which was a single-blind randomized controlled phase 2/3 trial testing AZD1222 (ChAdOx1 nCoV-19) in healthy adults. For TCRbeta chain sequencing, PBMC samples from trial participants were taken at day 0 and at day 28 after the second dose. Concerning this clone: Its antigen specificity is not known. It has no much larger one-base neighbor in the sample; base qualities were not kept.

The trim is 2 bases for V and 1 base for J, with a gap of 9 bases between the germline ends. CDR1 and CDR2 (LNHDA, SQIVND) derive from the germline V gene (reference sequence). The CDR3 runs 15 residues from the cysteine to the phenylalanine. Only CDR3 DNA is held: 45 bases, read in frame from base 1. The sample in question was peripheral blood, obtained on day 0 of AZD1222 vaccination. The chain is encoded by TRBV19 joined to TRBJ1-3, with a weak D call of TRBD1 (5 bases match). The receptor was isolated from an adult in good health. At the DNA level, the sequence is TGTGCCAGTAGTATATGGGGCGCTTCTGGAAACACCATATATTTT. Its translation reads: CASSIWGASGNTIYF. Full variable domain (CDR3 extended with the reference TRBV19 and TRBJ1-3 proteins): DGGITQSPKYLFRKEGQNVTLSCEQNLNHDAMYWYRQDPGQGLRLIYYSQIVNDFQKGDIAEGYSVSREKKESFPLTVTSAQKNPTAFYLCASSIWGASGNTIYFGEGSWLTVV.